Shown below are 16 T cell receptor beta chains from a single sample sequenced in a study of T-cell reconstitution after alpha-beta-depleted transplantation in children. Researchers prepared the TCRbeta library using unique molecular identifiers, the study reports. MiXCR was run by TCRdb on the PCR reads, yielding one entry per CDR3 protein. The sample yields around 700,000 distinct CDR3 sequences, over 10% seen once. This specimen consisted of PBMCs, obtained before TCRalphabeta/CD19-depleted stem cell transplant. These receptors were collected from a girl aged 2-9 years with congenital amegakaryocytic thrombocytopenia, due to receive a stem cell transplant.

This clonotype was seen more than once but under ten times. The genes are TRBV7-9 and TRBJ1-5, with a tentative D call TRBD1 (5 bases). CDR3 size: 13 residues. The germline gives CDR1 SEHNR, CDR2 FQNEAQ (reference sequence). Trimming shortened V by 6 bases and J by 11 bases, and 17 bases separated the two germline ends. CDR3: CASSRTGAVAQHF. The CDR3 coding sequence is TGTGCCAGCAGTCGAACTGGGGCTGTGGCCCAGCATTTT.

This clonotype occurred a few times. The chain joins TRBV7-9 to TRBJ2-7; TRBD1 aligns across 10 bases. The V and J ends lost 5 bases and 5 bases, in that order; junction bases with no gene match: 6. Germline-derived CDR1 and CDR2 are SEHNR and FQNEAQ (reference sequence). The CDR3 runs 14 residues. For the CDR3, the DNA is TGTGCCAGCAGCCTGACAGGGGGCTTGAACGAGCAGTACTTC. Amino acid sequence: CASSLTGGLNEQYF.

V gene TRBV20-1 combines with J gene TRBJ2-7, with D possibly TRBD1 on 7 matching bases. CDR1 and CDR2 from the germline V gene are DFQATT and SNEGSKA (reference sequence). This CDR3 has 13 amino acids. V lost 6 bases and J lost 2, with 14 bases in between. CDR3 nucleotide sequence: TGCAGTGCCAGGGGGGACGCTGCCTACGAGCAGTACTTC. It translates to CSARGDAAYEQYF.

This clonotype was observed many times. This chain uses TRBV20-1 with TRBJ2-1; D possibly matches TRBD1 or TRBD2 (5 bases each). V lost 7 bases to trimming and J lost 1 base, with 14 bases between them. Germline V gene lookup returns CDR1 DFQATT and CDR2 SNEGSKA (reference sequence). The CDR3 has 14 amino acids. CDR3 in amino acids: CSGLFGGSYNEQFF. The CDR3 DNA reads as TGCAGTGGCCTATTTGGGGGTTCCTACAATGAGCAGTTCTTC.

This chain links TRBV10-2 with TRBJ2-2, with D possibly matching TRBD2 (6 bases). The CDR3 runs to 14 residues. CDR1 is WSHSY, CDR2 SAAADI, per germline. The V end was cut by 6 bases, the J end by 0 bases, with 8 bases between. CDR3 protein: CASRDYANTGELFF. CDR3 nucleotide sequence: TGCGCCAGCAGGGACTACGCGAACACCGGGGAGCTGTTTTTT.

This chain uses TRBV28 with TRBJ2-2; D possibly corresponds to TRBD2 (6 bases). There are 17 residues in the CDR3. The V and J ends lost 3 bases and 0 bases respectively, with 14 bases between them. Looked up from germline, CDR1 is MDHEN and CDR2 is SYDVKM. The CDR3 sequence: CASSFGGTRTNTGELFF. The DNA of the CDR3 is TGTGCCAGCAGTTTTGGAGGGACCCGAACGAACACCGGGGAGCTGTTTTTT. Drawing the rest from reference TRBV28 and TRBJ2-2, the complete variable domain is DVKVTQSSRYLVKRTGEKVFLECVQDMDHENMFWYRQDPGLGLRLIYFSYDVKMKEKGDIPEGYSVSREKKERFSLILESASTNQTSMYLCASSFGGTRTNTGELFFGEGSRLTVL.

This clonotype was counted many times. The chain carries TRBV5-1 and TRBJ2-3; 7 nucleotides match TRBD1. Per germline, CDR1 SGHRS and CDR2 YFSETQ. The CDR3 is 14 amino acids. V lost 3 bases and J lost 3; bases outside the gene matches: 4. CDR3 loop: CASSWGTETDTQYF. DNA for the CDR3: TGCGCCAGCAGCTGGGGGACAGAAACAGATACGCAGTATTTT. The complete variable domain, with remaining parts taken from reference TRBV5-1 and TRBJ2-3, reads KAGVTQTPRYLIKTRGQQVTLSCSPISGHRSVSWYQQTPGQGLQFLFEYFSETQRNKGNFPGRFSGRQFSNSRSEMNVSTLELGDSALYLCASSWGTETDTQYFGPGTRLTVL.

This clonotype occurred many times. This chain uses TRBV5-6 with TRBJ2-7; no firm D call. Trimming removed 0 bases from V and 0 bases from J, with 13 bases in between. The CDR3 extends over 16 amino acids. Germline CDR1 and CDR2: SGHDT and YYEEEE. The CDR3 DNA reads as TGTGCCAGCAGCTTGGAGCCTCGTGATTCCTCCTACGAGCAGTACTTC. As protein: CASSLEPRDSSYEQYF.

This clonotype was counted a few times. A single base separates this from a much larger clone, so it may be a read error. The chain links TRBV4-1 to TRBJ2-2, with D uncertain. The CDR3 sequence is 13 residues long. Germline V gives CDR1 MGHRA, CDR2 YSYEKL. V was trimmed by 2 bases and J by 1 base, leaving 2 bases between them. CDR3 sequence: CASSQMNTGELFF. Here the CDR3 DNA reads TGCGCCAGCAGCCAAATGAACACCGGGGAGCTGTTTTTT.

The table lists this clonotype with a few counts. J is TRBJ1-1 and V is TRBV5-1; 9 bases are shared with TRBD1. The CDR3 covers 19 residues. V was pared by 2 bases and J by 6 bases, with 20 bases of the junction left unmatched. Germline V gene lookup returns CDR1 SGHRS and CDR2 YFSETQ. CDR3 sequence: CASSFGTGYGRGRGPEAFF. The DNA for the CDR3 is TGCGCCAGCAGCTTCGGGACAGGGTATGGCCGAGGTCGGGGTCCTGAAGCTTTCTTT.

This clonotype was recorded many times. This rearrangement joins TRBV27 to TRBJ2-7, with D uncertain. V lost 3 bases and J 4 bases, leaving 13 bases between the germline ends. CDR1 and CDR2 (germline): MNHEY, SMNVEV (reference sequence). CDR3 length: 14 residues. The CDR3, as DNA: TGTGCCAGCAGTTTGTTCACCCCCGGGTACGAGCAGTACTTC. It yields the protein CASSLFTPGYEQYF.

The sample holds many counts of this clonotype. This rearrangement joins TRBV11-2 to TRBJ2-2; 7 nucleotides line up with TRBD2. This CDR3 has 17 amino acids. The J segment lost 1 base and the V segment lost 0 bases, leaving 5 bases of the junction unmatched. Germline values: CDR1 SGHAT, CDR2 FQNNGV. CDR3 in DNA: TGTGCCAGCAGCTTAGATCAACTAGCGAGGAACACCGGGGAGCTGTTTTTT. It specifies CASSLDQLARNTGELFF.

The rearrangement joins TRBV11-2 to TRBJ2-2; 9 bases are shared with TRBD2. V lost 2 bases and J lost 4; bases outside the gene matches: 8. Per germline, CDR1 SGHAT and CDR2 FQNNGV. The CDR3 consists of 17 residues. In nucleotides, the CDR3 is TGTGCCAGCAGCTTAAGTCCCGGGCGGGGGGGCACCGGGGAGCTGTTTTTT. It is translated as CASSLSPGRGGTGELFF.

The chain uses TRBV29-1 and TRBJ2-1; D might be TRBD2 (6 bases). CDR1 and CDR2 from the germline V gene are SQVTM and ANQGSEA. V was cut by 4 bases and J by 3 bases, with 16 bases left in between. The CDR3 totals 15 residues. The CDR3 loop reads CSVVRAGPFYNEQFF. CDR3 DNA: TGCAGCGTTGTTAGGGCGGGACCCTTCTACAATGAGCAGTTCTTC.

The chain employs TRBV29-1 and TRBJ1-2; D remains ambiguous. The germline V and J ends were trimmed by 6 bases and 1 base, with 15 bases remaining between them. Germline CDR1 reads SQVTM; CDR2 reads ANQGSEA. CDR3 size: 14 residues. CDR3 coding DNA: TGCAGCGTGGACTTGGGCGGAATTAACTATGGCTACACCTTC. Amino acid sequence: CSVDLGGINYGYTF.

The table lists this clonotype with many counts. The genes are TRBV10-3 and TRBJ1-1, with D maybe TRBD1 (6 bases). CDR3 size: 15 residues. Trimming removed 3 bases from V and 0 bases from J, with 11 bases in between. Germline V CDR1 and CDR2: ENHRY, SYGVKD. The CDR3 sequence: CAISETTGLNTEAFF. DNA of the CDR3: TGTGCCATCAGTGAAACTACAGGGTTGAACACTGAAGCTTTCTTT.